A selection of T cell receptor beta chains follows, all from one sample in a study of identical twins. TCRdb passed the 5' RACE reads through MiXCR, listing each CDR3 protein once. The table shows hundreds of thousands of distinct CDR3 sequences, with 5.5% to 6.5% occurring only once. What was sequenced was naive T cells sorted from blood. Every receptor here comes from a man between 18 and 29 years old in good health. CDR3s include the opening cysteine and the closing phenylalanine or tryptophan. A D gene is named only where the DNA matches it firmly. Not every row has a clone size; where given, it reads once, few, many or a size class.

size,V,D,J,CDR3,DNA
few,TRBV9,-,TRBJ2-2,CASSVVDTSSGELFF,TGTGCCAGCAGCGTAGTGGATACGAGCTCCGGGGAGCTGTTTTTT
-,TRBV5-1,-,TRBJ2-3,CASSWRAGTALKSTDTQYF,TGCGCCAGCAGCTGGAGGGCGGGGACAGCCCTAAAAAGCACAGATACGCAGTATTTT
-,TRBV7-8,-,TRBJ2-1,CASSLGVTIVFEQFF,TGTGCCAGCAGCTTAGGCGTGACGATCGTGTTTGAGCAGTTCTTC
-,TRBV19,-,TRBJ2-1,CASSSLEGDNEQFF,TGTGCCAGTAGTTCACTAGAAGGTGACAATGAGCAGTTCTTC
many,TRBV6-5,-,TRBJ2-1,CASSYTGYNEQFF,TGTGCCAGCAGTTACACAGGGTACAATGAGCAGTTCTTC
many,TRBV5-1,-,TRBJ2-1,CASSTLRYNEQFF,TGCGCCAGCAGCACCCTTCGGTACAATGAGCAGTTCTTC
many,TRBV7-3,-,TRBJ2-3,CASSLSFPAGLAVGERDTQYF,TGTGCCAGCAGCCTAAGTTTCCCGGCTGGATTAGCGGTCGGCGAAAGAGATACGCAGTATTTT
-,TRBV20-1,TRBD2,TRBJ2-1,CSARSRIAGEISYNEQFF,TGCAGTGCTAGGTCACGGATAGCGGGAGAAATCTCCTACAATGAGCAGTTCTTC
-,TRBV20-1,-,TRBJ2-3,CSAQQVSTDTQYF,TGCAGTGCTCAACAGGTTAGCACAGATACGCAGTATTTT
-,TRBV4-1,-,TRBJ1-3,CASSQVAPRSSSGNTIYF,TGCGCCAGCAGCCAAGTGGCACCGAGGTCAAGCTCTGGAAACACCATATATTTT
few,TRBV3-1,-,TRBJ1-4,CASSHPTSWNLNEKLFF,TGTGCCAGCAGCCATCCCACTTCTTGGAACCTGAATGAAAAACTGTTTTTT
-,TRBV6-1,-,TRBJ1-3,CASTEAPGKDTIYF,TGTGCCAGCACCGAGGCCCCGGGCAAGGACACCATATATTTT
many,TRBV29-1,-,TRBJ2-3,CSPFTLDTQYF,TGCAGCCCGTTTACTTTGGATACGCAGTATTTT
many,TRBV24-1,-,TRBJ2-3,CATSDGLSRDTDTQYF,TGTGCCACCAGTGACGGGCTATCTCGAGACACAGATACGCAGTATTTT
many,TRBV6-5,-,TRBJ1-1,CASIAPGMPTEAFF,TGTGCCAGCATTGCTCCAGGGATGCCCACTGAAGCTTTCTTT
few,TRBV11-2,-,TRBJ2-4,CASSFQGPRIQYF,TGTGCCAGCAGCTTCCAGGGACCACGAATTCAGTACTTC
few,TRBV7-9,-,TRBJ1-1,CASSLGDIPAPAFF,TGTGCCAGCAGCTTAGGGGACATCCCGGCCCCAGCTTTCTTT
-,TRBV7-9,TRBD2,TRBJ2-4,CASSARTSLSIQYF,TGTGCCAGCAGCGCCAGGACTAGCCTATCCATTCAGTACTTC
many,TRBV7-2,-,TRBJ1-6,CASSEQVGSSYNSPLHF,TGTGCCAGCAGCGAACAAGTAGGGAGCTCCTATAATTCACCCCTCCACTTT
few,TRBV29-1,-,TRBJ2-3,CSALGGGEAQYF,TGCAGCGCCCTAGGTGGGGGCGAGGCGCAGTATTTT
few,TRBV11-2,-,TRBJ2-2,CASRSAGELFF,TGTGCCAGCAGGTCGGCCGGGGAGCTGTTTTTT
many,TRBV29-1,-,TRBJ1-1,CSVEQGEAFF,TGCAGCGTTGAGCAGGGGGAAGCTTTCTTT